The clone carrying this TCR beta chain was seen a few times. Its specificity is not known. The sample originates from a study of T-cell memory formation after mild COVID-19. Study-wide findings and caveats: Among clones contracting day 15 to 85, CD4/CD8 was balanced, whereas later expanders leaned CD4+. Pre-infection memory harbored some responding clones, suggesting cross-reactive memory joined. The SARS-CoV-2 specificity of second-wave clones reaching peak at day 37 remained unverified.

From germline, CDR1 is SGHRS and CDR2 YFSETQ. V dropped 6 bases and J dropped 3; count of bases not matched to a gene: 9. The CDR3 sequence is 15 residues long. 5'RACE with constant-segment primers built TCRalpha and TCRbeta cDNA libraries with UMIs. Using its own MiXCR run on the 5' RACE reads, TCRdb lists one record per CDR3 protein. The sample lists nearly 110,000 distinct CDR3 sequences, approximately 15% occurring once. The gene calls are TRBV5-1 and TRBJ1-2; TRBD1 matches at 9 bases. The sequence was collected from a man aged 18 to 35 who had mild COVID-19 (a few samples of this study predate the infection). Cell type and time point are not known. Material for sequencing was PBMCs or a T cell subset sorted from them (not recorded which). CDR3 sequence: CASTKTGGGDYGYTF. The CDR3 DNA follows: TGCGCCAGCACAAAAACAGGGGGCGGTGACTATGGCTACACCTTC.